One TCR beta chain is described in this entry. Its antigen is not known. The data stem from a study of T cell responses to AZD1222 COVID-19 vaccine. Findings and caveats of the study: The donor cohort was predominantly white British with a female majority, and clonal diversity may have been underestimated. Targeting of unmutated variant regions was reportedly seen in nearly half of spike-specific TCRs. Spike-specific TCR repertoires showed rising breadth and depth after two AZD1222 doses.

The data were produced by immunoSEQ multiplex PCR, yet TCRdb's version contains in-frame clones alone and is incomplete. The table lists about 83,000 clones, more than 70% of them singletons. The receptor was isolated from an adult in good health. The sequencing here drew on peripheral blood, taken on day 0 of AZD1222 vaccination.

CDR3 in DNA: TGTGCCAGTAGTAGCGAAGACAGGGCCCAGGCTTGGGAGCAGTACTTC. Translated: CASSSEDRAQAWEQYF. The rearrangement joins TRBV19 to TRBJ2-7, with 7 bases matching TRBD1. With V trimmed by 4 bases and J by 7 bases, 16 bases remained unmatched. CDR1 is LNHDA and CDR2 is SQIVND in the germline V gene (reference sequence). This CDR3 has 16 amino acids.